Below, 10 T cell receptor beta chains from the same sample are listed, as sequenced in a study of cytomegalovirus exposure and HLA in healthy donors. Clones were read by immunoSEQ multiplex PCR, and TCRdb kept only the in-frame ones, dropping some. The data contain about 88,000 clones, roughly 80% of them singletons. The sample taken for sequencing was PBMCs. The receptors stem from a woman between 18 and 29 years old in good health and CMV-seropositive.

The J gene is TRBJ2-5, the V gene TRBV7-8; D remains unclear. Per germline, CDR1 SGHVS and CDR2 FQNEAQ. This CDR3 has 13 amino acids. Trimming took off 3 bases at V and 2 bases at J, with 7 bases between the two ends. The CDR3 reads CASSFSVQETQYF. CDR3 bases: TGTGCCAGCAGCTTCTCAGTTCAAGAGACCCAGTACTTC.

The rearrangement uses TRBV9 and TRBJ1-1; D not resolved. Trimming took off 0 bases at V and 4 bases at J, with 10 bases between the two ends. Germline V CDR1 and CDR2: SGDLS, YYNGEE. CDR3 size: 14 residues. CDR3 residues: CASSVGPGGTEAFF. CDR3 nucleotide sequence: TGTGCCAGCAGCGTAGGTCCCGGAGGCACTGAAGCTTTCTTT.

The table lists this clone with a count of one. The chain carries TRBV6-1 and TRBJ1-4; D perhaps matches TRBD1 (5 bases). Between the trimmed V and J ends, which lost 6 bases and 3 bases, there was a span of 11 bases. The germline CDR1 and CDR2 sequences are MNHNS and SASEGT. This CDR3 spans 14 amino acids. Here the CDR3 DNA reads TGTGCCAGCAGGTTTGGGGGGTCTAATGAAAAACTGTTTTTT. Protein: CASRFGGSNEKLFF.

The V and J genes are TRBV28 and TRBJ2-2, with D perhaps matching TRBD1 (6 bases). V was pared by 5 bases and J by 0 bases, with 10 bases between. This CDR3 is built from 15 residues. CDR1 MDHEN and CDR2 SYDVKM come from the germline V gene. The CDR3 DNA reads TGTGCCAGCAGTCCGGGACACGCGAACACCGGGGAGCTGTTTTTT. Its translation: CASSPGHANTGELFF.

The chain couples TRBV6-5 to TRBJ1-2; the match to TRBD1 covers 7 bases. Trimming took 5 bases from V and 6 from J; bases not matched to a gene: 6. The CDR3 consists of 13 residues. CDR1 and CDR2 (germline): MNHEY, SVGAGI. Here the CDR3 DNA reads TGTGCCAGCAGTCATAACAGGGGCCATGGCTACACCTTC. This sequence encodes CASSHNRGHGYTF.

This chain connects TRBV28 to TRBJ1-1; TRBD1 might be the D (5 bases). V was clipped by 2 bases and J by 4 bases, with 17 bases between them. Germline values: CDR1 MDHEN, CDR2 SYDVKM. The CDR3 totals 16 residues. Here the CDR3 DNA reads TGTGCCAGCAGTTTACTCGGACACCAGATTGGCACTGAAGCTTTCTTT. Translation gives CASSLLGHQIGTEAFF.

This chain uses TRBV6-5 with TRBJ2-4; D may be TRBD2 (7 bases). The V gene's germline CDR1 is MNHEY and CDR2 SVGAGI. The CDR3 loop spans 14 amino acids. Trimming took off 7 bases at V and 8 bases at J, with 18 bases between the two ends. CDR3 nucleotides: TGTGCCAGCATGGGGGGGCCCAGCATGGACATTCAGTACTTC. It yields the protein CASMGGPSMDIQYF.

V gene TRBV18 combines with J gene TRBJ2-3; no clear D gene. CDR3 length: 14 residues. From germline, CDR1 is KGHSH and CDR2 LQKENI. Trimming took off 2 bases at V and 1 base at J, with 7 bases between the two ends. The CDR3 DNA sequence: TGTGCCAGCTCACCAACTGGAGGCACAGATACGCAGTATTTT. Translation: CASSPTGGTDTQYF.

This chain links TRBV5-6 with TRBJ2-3; D gene uncertain. This CDR3 region has 12 residues. The germline V and J ends were trimmed by 3 bases and 2 bases, with 4 bases remaining between them. Germline V CDR1 and CDR2: SGHDT, YYEEEE. CDR3 DNA: TGTGCCAGCAGCTCGTTCACAGATACGCAGTATTTT. It specifies CASSSFTDTQYF.

This sequence joins TRBV7-2 and TRBJ1-5; D might be TRBD1 (5 bases). The CDR3 loop spans 14 amino acids. V was trimmed by 5 bases and J by 5 bases, leaving 13 bases between them. Germline loops: CDR1 SGHTA, CDR2 FQGNSA. The CDR3 sequence is CASSLGQGYQPQHF. The CDR3 bases are TGTGCCAGCAGCCTCGGCCAGGGCTATCAGCCCCAGCATTTT.